This TCR beta chain comes out of a study of CD8 T cells in ankylosing spondylitis. This CDR3 comprises 17 residues. Trimming pared 0 bases from V and 4 bases from J, leaving 16 bases between. Germline CDR1 MGHRA, CDR2 YSYEKL. Making use of molecular barcodes, quantitative 5'-RACE generated TCR beta libraries. TCRdb re-derived calls from the 5' RACE reads in MiXCR, one entry per CDR3 protein. The top ten hold roughly 0.51% of the sample, which has more than 650,000 distinct CDR3 sequences, approximately 12% seen once. Details on this clonotype: The antigen remains undetermined.

General study results and limits: Past studies reported some motif variants in reactive arthritis synovial fluid and blood. A motif in TCR beta, a set of 8 or 9 highly homologous variants, appeared characteristic of ankylosing spondylitis blood. Reportedly, matched ankylosing spondylitis synovial fluid was significantly enriched for disease-linked clones.

This chain links TRBV4-1 with TRBJ1-5; no clear D gene. Sample: blood, either unsorted or a sorted T cell fraction (not recorded which). The receptor was isolated from a male donor with ankylosing spondylitis. CDR3 DNA: TGCGCCAGCAGCCAAGATGGCACGGGATTAGGGAATCAGCCCCAGCATTTT. It specifies CASSQDGTGLGNQPQHF.